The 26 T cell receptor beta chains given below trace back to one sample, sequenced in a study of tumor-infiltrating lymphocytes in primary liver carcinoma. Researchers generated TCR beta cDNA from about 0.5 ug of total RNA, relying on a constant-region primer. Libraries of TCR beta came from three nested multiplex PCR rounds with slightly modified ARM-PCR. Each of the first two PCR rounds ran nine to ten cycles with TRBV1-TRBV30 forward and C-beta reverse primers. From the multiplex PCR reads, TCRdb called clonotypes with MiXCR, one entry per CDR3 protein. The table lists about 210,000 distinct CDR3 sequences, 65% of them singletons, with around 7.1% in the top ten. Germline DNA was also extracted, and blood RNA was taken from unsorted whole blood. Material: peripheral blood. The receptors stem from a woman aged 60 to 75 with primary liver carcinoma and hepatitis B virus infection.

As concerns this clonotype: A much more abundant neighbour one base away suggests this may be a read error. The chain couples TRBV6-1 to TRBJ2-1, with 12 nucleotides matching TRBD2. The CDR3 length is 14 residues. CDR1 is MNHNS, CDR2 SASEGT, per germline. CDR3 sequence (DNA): TGTGCCATCAGTCTAGCGGGAGGGTCCAATGAGCAGTTCTTC. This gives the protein CAISLAGGSNEQFF.

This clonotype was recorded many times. CDR3 loop: CASSSNRNEQFF. The CDR3 DNA follows: TGTGCCAGCAGTTCCAACCGAAATGAGCAGTTCTTC. The rearrangement uses TRBV6-6 and TRBJ2-1; D is uncertain. Germline CDR1 and CDR2: MNHNY and SVGAGI (reference sequence). The length of the CDR3 is 12 residues. V was cut by 4 bases and J by 7 bases, with 8 bases left in between.

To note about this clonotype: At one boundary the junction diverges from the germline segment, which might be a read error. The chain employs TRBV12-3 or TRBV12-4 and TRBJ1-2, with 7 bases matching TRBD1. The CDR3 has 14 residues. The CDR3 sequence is CASRARDSVGGYVF. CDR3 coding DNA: TGTGCCAGCAGGGCCCGGGACAGCGTCGGTGGCTACGTCTTC.

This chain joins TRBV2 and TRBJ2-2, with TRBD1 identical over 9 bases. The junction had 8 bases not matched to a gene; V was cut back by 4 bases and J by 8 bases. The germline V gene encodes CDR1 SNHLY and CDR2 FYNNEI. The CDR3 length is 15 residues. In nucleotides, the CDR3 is TGTGCCAGCAGTGGTTCAACAGGGGGCGGGGGGGAGCTGTTTTTT. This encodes CASSGSTGGGGELFF.

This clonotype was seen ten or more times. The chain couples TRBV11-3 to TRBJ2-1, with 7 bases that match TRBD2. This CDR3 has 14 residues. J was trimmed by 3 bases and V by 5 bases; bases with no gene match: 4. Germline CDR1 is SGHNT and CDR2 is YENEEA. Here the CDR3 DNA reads TGTGCCAGCAGCACTAGCGTGGTCTACAATGAGCAGTTCTTC. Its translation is CASSTSVVYNEQFF.

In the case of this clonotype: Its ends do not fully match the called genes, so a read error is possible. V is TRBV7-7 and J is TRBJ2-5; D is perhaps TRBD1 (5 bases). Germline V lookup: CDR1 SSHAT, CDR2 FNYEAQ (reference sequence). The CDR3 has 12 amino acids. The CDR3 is CASSTGSGTQYF. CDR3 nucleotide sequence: TGTGCTAGCAGCACAGGTTCCGGGACCCAGTACTTC.

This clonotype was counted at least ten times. The CDR3 loop reads CASSLDYIPGRRYGETQYF. The CDR3 DNA follows: TGCGCCAGCAGCCTAGATTACATTCCCGGGAGGAGGTACGGGGAGACCCAGTACTTC. The chain joins TRBV4-1 to TRBJ2-5; TRBD2 agrees at 7 bases. After removal of 4 bases from V and 5 bases from J, the junction contained 22 bases not matched to a gene. The CDR3 runs 19 residues. Germline V gives CDR1 MGHRA, CDR2 YSYEKL.

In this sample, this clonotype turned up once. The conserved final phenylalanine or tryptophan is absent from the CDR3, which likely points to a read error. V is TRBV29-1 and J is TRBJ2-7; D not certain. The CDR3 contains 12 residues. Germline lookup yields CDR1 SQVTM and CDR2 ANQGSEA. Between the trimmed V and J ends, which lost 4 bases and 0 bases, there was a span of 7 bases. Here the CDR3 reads CSVAADSYEQYL. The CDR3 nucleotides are TGCAGCGTTGCCGCAGACTCCTACGAGCAGTACTTA.

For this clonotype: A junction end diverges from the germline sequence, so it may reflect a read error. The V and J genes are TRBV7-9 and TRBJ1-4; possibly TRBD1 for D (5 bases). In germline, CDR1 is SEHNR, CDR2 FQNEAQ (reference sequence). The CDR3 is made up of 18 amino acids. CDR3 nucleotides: TGTGCCAGCAGTTTAGAGTGGGGCCCCCATATAACTAATGAAAAACTGTTTTTT. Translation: CASSLEWGPHITNEKLFF.

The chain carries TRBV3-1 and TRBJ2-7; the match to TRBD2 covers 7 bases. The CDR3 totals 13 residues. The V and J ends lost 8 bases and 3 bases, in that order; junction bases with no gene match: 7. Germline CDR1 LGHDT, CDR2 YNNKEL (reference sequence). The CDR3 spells CASARRGVYEQYF. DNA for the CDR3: TGTGCCAGCGCACGTCGGGGGGTCTACGAGCAGTACTTC.

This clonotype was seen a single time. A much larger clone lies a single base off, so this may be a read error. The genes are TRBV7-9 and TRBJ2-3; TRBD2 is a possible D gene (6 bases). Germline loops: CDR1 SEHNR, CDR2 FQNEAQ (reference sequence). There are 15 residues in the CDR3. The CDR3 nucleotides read TGTGTCAGCAGCCCATTCGGGACTGGGGCGGATACGCAGTATTTT. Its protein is CVSSPFGTGADTQYF. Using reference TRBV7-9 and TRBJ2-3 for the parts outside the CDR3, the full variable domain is DTGVSQNPRHKITKRGQNVTFRCDPISEHNRLYWYRQTLGQGPEFLTYFQNEAQLEKSRLLSDRFSAERPKGSFSTLEIQRTEQGDSAMYLCVSSPFGTGADTQYFGPGTRLTVL.

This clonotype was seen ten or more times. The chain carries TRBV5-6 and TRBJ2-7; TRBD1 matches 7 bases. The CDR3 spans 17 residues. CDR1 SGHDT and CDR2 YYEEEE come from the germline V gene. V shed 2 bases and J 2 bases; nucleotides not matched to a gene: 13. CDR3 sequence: CASSFGGPPGQPYEQYF. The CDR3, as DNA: TGTGCCAGCAGCTTCGGTGGGCCCCCGGGACAGCCCTACGAGCAGTACTTC.

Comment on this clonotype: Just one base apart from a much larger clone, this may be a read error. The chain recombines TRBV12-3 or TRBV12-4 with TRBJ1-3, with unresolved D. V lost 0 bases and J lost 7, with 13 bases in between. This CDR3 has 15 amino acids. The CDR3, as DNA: TGTGCCAGCAGTTTAGCGCTCGCCCTCACTAACACCATATATTTT. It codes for CASSLALALTNTIYF.

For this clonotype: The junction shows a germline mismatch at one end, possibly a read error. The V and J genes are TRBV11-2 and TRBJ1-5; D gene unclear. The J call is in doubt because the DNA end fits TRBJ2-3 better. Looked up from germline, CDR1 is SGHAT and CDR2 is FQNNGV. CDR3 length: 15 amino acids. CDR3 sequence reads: CATSPDAGRNQPQYF. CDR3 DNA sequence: TGTGCCACCAGCCCGGACGCCGGTCGAAATCAGCCCCAGTATTTT.

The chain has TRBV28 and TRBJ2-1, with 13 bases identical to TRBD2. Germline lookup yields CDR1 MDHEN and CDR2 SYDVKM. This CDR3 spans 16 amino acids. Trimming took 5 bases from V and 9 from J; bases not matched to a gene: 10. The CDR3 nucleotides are TGTGCCAGCAGTCCGACCGGGACTAGCGGGAAGGGTGAGCAGTTCTTC. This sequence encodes CASSPTGTSGKGEQFF.

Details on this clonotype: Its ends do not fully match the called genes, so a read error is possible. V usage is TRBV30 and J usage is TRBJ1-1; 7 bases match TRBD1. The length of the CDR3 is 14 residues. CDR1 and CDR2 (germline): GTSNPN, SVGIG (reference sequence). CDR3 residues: CAWGRQGMGTGAFF. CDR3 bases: TGTGCCTGGGGTCGACAGGGTATGGGGACTGGAGCTTTCTTT.

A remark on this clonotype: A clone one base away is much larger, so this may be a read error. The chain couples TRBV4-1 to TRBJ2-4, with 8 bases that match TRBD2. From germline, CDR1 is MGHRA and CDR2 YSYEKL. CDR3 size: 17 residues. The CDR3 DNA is TGCGCCAGCAGCCAGCCGCGAGCGGGAGAGGGCAAAATCATTCAGTACTTC. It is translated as CASSQPRAGEGKIIQYF.

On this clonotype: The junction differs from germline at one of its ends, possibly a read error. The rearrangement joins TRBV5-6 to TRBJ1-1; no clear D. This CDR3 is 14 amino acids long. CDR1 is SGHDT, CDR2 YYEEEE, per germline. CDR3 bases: TGTGCCAGCAGCTTGGCGGTGTTAGTCACTGGAGCTTTCTTT. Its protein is CASSLAVLVTGAFF.

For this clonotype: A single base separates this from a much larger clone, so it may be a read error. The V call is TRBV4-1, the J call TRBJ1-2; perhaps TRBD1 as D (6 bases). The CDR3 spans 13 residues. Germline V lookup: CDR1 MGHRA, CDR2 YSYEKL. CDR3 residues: CASKDGTSYVYTF. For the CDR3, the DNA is TGCGCCAGCAAAGACGGGACAAGCTATGTCTACACCTTC.

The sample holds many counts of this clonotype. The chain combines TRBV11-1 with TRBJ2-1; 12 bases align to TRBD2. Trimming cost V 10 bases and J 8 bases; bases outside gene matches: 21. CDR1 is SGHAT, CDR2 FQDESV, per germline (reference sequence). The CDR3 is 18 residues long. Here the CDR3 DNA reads TGTGCCAAGACATTCCGGGCTAGCGGGAGGGCTCATAGGGATGAGCAGTTCTTC. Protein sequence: CAKTFRASGRAHRDEQFF.

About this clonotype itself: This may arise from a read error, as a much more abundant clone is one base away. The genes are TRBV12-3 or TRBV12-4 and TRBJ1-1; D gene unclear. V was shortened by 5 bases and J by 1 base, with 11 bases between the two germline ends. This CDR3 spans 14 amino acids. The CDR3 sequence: CASSPSRENTEAFF. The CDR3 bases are TGTGCCAGCAGTCCAAGTCGGGAGAACACTGAAGCTTTCTTT.

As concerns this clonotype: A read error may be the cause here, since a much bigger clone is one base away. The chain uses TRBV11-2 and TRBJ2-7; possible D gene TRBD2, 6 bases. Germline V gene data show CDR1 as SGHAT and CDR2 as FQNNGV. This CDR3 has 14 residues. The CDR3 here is CASSFPGVHYEEYF. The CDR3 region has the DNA TGTGCCAGCAGCTTTCCGGGAGTGCACTACGAGGAGTACTTC.

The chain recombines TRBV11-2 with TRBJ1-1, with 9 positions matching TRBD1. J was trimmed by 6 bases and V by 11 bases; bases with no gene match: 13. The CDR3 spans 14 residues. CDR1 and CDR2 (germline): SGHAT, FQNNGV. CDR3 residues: CADSLTGGPAEAFF. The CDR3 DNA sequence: TGTGCCGACAGCTTAACAGGGGGCCCAGCTGAAGCTTTCTTT.

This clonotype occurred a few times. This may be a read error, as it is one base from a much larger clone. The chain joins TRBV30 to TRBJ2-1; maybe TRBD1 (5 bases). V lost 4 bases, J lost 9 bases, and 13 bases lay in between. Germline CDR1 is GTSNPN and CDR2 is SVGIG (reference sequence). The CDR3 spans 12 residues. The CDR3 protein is CAWKDSSCEQFF. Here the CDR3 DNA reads TGTGCCTGGAAAGACAGTAGCTGTGAGCAGTTCTTC.

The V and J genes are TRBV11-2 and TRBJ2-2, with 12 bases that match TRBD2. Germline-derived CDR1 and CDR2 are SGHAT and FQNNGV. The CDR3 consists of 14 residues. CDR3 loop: CDISMTSGGGELFF. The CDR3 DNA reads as TGTGACATCAGCATGACTAGCGGGGGCGGGGAGCTGTTTTTT.

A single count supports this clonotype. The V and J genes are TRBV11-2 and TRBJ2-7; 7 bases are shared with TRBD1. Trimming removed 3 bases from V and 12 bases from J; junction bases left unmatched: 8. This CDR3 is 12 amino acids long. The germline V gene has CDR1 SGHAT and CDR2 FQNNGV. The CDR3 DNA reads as TGTGCCAGCAGCTTCAATTCACAGGGGCGGTACTTC. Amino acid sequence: CASSFNSQGRYF.